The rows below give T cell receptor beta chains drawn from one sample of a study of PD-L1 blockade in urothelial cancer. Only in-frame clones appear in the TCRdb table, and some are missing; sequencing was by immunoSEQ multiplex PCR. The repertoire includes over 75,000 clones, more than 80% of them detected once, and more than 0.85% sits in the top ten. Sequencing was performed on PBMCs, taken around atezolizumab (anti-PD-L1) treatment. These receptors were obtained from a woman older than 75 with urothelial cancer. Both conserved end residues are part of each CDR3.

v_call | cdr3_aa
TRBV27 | CASSFLGLAGGWYEQYF
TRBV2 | CASSFLDTQYF
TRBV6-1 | CATRENEQFF
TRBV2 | CASTAESYEQYF
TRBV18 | CASSLRGLEANEKLFF
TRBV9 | CASSVEGLAADEQYF
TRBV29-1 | CSVQARVNNEQFF
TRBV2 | CASRDYRTDTQYF
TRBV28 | CASGTSGRTLSYNEQFF
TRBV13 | CASSLKGPTNTGELFF
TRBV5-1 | CASSLQGAYGYTF
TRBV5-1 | CASSSRTAYEQYF
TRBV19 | CASSAYRGVEAFF
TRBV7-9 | CASSRNPGGSSYNEQFF
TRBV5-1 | CASRVGQRESNEQFF
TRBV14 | CASSRLAGGEGQFF
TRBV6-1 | CASSDRVLSSFEQFF
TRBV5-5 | CASSLVQPGGHGYTF
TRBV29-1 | CSVDNGGGYGYTF
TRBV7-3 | CASSLAAGGAGYGYTF
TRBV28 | CASSPTRGRTDTQYF
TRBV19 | CASSKVGVNTGELFF
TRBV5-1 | CASRPGQGGTEAFF
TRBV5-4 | CASSRGQALSYEQYF
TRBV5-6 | CASSLGGGSGSYEQYF
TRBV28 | CASSLPGVDIQYF
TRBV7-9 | CASRADLATGELFF
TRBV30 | CAWKGLMNTEAFF
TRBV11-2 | CASSLEQSRRDRGYTEAFF
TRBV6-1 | CAGTGTGLNEQYF
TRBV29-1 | CSVRSEGYNEQFF
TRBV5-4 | CASSLGGRAGGELFF
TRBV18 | CASSPFSGANTGELFF
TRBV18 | CASSPQGWYEQYF
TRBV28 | CASSLAAPYNEQFF
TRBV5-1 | CASSFGGRLVGYTF
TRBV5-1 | CASSPFHTGGDIQYF
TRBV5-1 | CASSLVQDYTGELFF
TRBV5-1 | CASSLDQARGSEQYF
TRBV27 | CATKDRGRLPTNEKLFF
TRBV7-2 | CASSMGHRVYGYTF
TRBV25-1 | CASGRGREGGEQFF
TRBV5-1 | CASSGPYNEQFF
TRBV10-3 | CAISEAGQGATEAFF
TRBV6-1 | CASSESWGGVTEAFF
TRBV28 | CASSLASGRGQQFF
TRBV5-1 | CASSLSAGAYNEQFF
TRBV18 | CASSKQGENRNQPQHF
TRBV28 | CASSQGQWHF
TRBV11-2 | CASSLAPGAAQPQHF
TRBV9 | CASSVAGSGNIETQYF